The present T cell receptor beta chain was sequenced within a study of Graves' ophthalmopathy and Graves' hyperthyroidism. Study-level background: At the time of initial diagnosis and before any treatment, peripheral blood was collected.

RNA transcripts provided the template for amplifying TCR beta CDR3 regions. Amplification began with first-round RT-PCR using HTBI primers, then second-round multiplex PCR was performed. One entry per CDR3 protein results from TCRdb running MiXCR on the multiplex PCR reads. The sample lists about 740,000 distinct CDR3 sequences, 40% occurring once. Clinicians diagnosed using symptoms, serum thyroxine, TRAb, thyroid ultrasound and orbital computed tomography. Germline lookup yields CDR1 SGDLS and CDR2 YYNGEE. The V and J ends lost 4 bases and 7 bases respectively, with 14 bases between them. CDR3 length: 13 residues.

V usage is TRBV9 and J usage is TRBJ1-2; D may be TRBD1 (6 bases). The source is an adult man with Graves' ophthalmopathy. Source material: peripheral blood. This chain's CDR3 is CASSTTGAGGYTF. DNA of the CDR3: TGTGCCAGCAGCACCACGGGGGCGGGTGGCTACACCTTC. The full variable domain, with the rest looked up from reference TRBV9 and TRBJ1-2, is DSGVTQTPKHLITATGQRVTLRCSPRSGDLSVYWYQQSLDQGLQFLIQYYNGEERAKGNILERFSAQQFPDLHSELNLSSLELGDSALYFCASSTTGAGGYTFGSGTRLTVV.